Each of the 31 T cell receptor beta chains below was sequenced from the same sample in a study of spatial heterogeneity in lung cancer. Via MiXCR, TCRdb re-called the 5' RACE reads, giving one row per CDR3 protein. The sample includes about 27,000 distinct CDR3 sequences, about 7% of them seen just once. Time point given: sample taken at primary tumor resection. Unsorted samples of tumor, nontumor lung or frozen PBMC had their whole RNA sequenced. The input for sequencing was PBMCs, taken at surgery. The receptors here all came from a male donor with early-stage non-small cell lung cancer.

This clonotype was seen repeatedly, ten times or more. The chain is built from TRBV27 and TRBJ1-2; D is uncertain. Trimming took off 3 bases at V and 0 bases at J, with 5 bases between the two ends. Per the germline V gene, CDR1 is MNHEY and CDR2 is SMNVEV (reference sequence). The CDR3 runs to 13 residues. The CDR3 DNA is TGTGCCAGCAGTTTCTCCACTAACTATGGCTACACCTTC. Its translation is CASSFSTNYGYTF.

This clonotype was observed a few times. The J gene is TRBJ2-3, the V gene TRBV7-2; TRBD2 agrees at 12 bases. Germline V gene sequence: CDR1 SGHTA, CDR2 FQGNSA. J gave up 4 bases and V 1 base, and 3 bases lay outside the gene matches. The CDR3 length is 16 residues. In DNA form, the CDR3 reads TGTGCCAGCAGCTTAGGAGGACTAGCGGGACCAGATACGCAGTATTTT. Its protein product is CASSLGGLAGPDTQYF.

The chain links TRBV14 to TRBJ2-3; TRBD1 aligns across 7 bases. The ends lost 1 base at V and 3 bases at J; junction bases unmatched: 4. From germline, CDR1 is SGHDN and CDR2 FVKESK. The CDR3 runs to 15 residues. CDR3 DNA: TGTGCCAGCAGCCAAGGAGACAGGGTGACAGATACGCAGTATTTT. Protein: CASSQGDRVTDTQYF.

This clonotype was recorded at least ten times. The V and J genes are TRBV7-9 and TRBJ1-5; D unresolved. Germline lookup yields CDR1 SEHNR and CDR2 FQNEAQ (reference sequence). The V gene lost 3 bases and the J gene lost 4 bases, with 7 bases spanning the gap. This CDR3 comprises 13 residues. As DNA, the CDR3 is TGTGCCAGCAGCTTGGATGAAAATCAGCCCCAGCATTTT. It yields the protein CASSLDENQPQHF.

This clonotype appeared many times. V usage is TRBV2 and J usage is TRBJ1-6; 9 nucleotides agree with TRBD1. V shed 5 bases and J 6 bases; nucleotides not matched to a gene: 2. Germline V gene data show CDR1 as SNHLY and CDR2 as FYNNEI. The CDR3 runs to 14 residues. CDR3: CASSPGQGNSPLHF. CDR3 DNA sequence: TGTGCCAGCAGTCCGGGACAGGGTAATTCACCCCTCCACTTT.

This clonotype was counted at least ten times. V gene TRBV29-1 combines with J gene TRBJ1-6; 9 bases align to TRBD1. The CDR3 is made up of 13 amino acids. The trim removed 7 bases at V and 7 bases at J, leaving 5 bases unmatched. Germline lookup yields CDR1 SQVTM and CDR2 ANQGSEA. The DNA of the CDR3 is TGCAGCGCACGGACAGGGGCAAATTCACCCCTCCACTTT. Translation: CSARTGANSPLHF.

In this sample, this clonotype turned up many times. Written as DNA, the CDR3 is TGTGCCAGCAGTTCCCCTGTGACAGGGGACAGCTCTGGGGCCAACGTCCTGACTTTC. This sequence encodes CASSSPVTGDSSGANVLTF. The chain links TRBV27 to TRBJ2-6, with 8 nucleotides matching TRBD1. CDR3 length equals 19 residues. Unmatched junction bases numbered 11, after V lost 4 bases and J lost 0 bases. Germline CDR1 reads MNHEY; CDR2 reads SMNVEV (reference sequence).

In its sample, this clonotype was seen many times. This chain uses TRBV12-3 or TRBV12-4 with TRBJ2-5, with TRBD2 identical over 12 bases. There are 12 residues in the CDR3. After removal of 6 bases from V and 7 bases from J, the junction contained 0 bases not matched to a gene. The CDR3 nucleotides read TGTGCCAGCAGACTAGCGGGGGGGACCCAGTACTTC. Translating gives CASRLAGGTQYF.

The gene calls are TRBV7-3 and TRBJ1-1, with D uncertain. V was clipped by 4 bases and J by 7 bases, with 10 bases between them. This CDR3 region has 12 residues. Germline-derived CDR1 and CDR2 are SGHTA and FQGTGA. CDR3 DNA sequence: TGTGCCAGCAGCTATGGGTGGGGTGAAGCTTTCTTT. Its protein product is CASSYGWGEAFF.

This clonotype has only a few counts. The chain has TRBV30 and TRBJ2-3, with D possibly being TRBD1 or TRBD2 (6 bases each). The germline gives CDR1 GTSNPN, CDR2 SVGIG (reference sequence). Between the trimmed V and J ends, which lost 2 bases and 2 bases, there was a span of 14 bases. This CDR3 is built from 15 residues. As DNA, the CDR3 is TGTGCCTGGAGTCATGACAGGAGGGTCACAGATACGCAGTATTTT. This sequence encodes CAWSHDRRVTDTQYF.

A note on this clonotype: This may arise from a read error, as a much more abundant clone is one base away. The gene calls are TRBV5-1 and TRBJ2-5; 8 bases fit TRBD2. The germline V gene encodes CDR1 SGHRS and CDR2 YFSETQ. The CDR3 covers 15 residues. CDR3 nucleotide sequence: TGCGCCAGCAGCAAAATAAGCGGGGGAAAGGAGACCCAGAACTTC. It yields the protein CASSKISGGKETQNF.

This clonotype was observed at least ten times. The rearrangement links TRBV20-1 to TRBJ2-1, with 7 nucleotides matching TRBD2. V lost 6 bases and J lost 6; bases outside the gene matches: 8. The CDR3 contains 13 residues. Germline loops: CDR1 DFQATT, CDR2 SNEGSKA (reference sequence). CDR3 bases: TGCAGTGCGGGGAGGGGAGCGGGCAATGAGCAGTTCTTC. Translated, it gives CSAGRGAGNEQFF.

This clonotype was counted at least ten times. The chain joins TRBV5-4 to TRBJ1-1, with D tentatively TRBD1 (5 bases). Germline assignment: CDR1 SGHNT and CDR2 YYREEE (reference sequence). Trimming pared 0 bases from V and 11 bases from J, leaving 17 bases between. The CDR3 covers 14 residues. The CDR3 protein is CASSLAGLSKEAFF. Written as DNA, the CDR3 is TGTGCCAGCAGCTTGGCGGGACTCAGTAAGGAGGCTTTCTTT.

This clonotype was seen a few times. The rearrangement joins TRBV11-2 to TRBJ2-7, with a tentative D call TRBD2 (5 bases). This CDR3 has 14 amino acids. CDR1 SGHAT and CDR2 FQNNGV come from the germline V gene. Trimming removed 5 bases from V and 4 bases from J, with 15 bases in between. The CDR3 bases are TGTGCCAGCAGCCGCACTAGTTCCCTATACGAGCAGTACTTC. Translation gives CASSRTSSLYEQYF.

By frequency in the sample, this clonotype is medium-sized. This sequence joins TRBV4-1 and TRBJ2-7; D remains ambiguous. The CDR3 consists of 14 residues. V lost 0 bases, J lost 2 bases, and 8 bases lay in between. Germline V gene sequence: CDR1 MGHRA, CDR2 YSYEKL. DNA for the CDR3: TGCGCCAGCAGCCAAGAACCAGGTGCCTACGAGCAGTACGTC. It encodes CASSQEPGAYEQYV.

This clonotype was seen a few times. The rearrangement uses TRBV27 and TRBJ2-6; D gene uncertain. Germline values: CDR1 MNHEY, CDR2 SMNVEV (reference sequence). The CDR3 loop spans 12 amino acids. V shed 5 bases and J shed 9 bases, with 8 bases lying between them. Written as DNA, the CDR3 is TGTGCCAGCAGTCCTGGGCTCAACGTCCTGACTTTC. Its translation is CASSPGLNVLTF.

Ten or more counts support this clonotype. The gene calls are TRBV28 and TRBJ1-5; D not resolved. The CDR3 runs 14 residues. V was shortened by 5 bases and J by 5 bases, with 13 bases between the two germline ends. Looked up from germline, CDR1 is MDHEN and CDR2 is SYDVKM. The CDR3 nucleotides read TGTGCCAGCAGTCCCCTTGCGCCGTATCAGCCCCAGCATTTT. The encoded protein is CASSPLAPYQPQHF.

This clonotype occurred a few times. The rearrangement joins TRBV20-1 to TRBJ1-1, with 7 bases that match TRBD1. With 8 bases clipped from V and 9 bases from J, the junction kept 12 bases outside the gene matches. The length of the CDR3 is 12 residues. Germline V gene lookup returns CDR1 DFQATT and CDR2 SNEGSKA (reference sequence). The CDR3 nucleotides are TGCAGTCCGGTATTGACAGGGACTAAAGCTTTCTTT. Protein product: CSPVLTGTKAFF.

The rearrangement links TRBV7-3 to TRBJ1-1; D remains unclear. The germline V and J ends were trimmed by 5 bases and 0 bases, with 10 bases remaining between them. Germline CDR1 SGHTA, CDR2 FQGTGA. The CDR3 totals 14 residues. The CDR3 DNA follows: TGTGCCAGCAGCCCCTCAGACTTGAACACTGAAGCTTTCTTT. Its translation is CASSPSDLNTEAFF.

This chain connects TRBV2 to TRBJ2-1, with D perhaps matching TRBD2 (5 bases). The CDR3 consists of 13 residues. V lost 5 bases and J 5 bases, leaving 10 bases between the germline ends. Germline V gene sequence: CDR1 SNHLY, CDR2 FYNNEI. The CDR3 DNA is TGTGCCAGCAGTTCGGGGAAGCACAATGAGCAGTTCTTC. Protein product: CASSSGKHNEQFF.

There are many counts of this clonotype. This CDR3 reads CSVEDQLAGSTDTQYF. In nucleotides, the CDR3 is TGCAGCGTTGAAGATCAACTAGCGGGGAGCACAGATACGCAGTATTTT. This rearrangement joins TRBV29-1 to TRBJ2-3; 10 bases agree with TRBD2. Germline V lookup: CDR1 SQVTM, CDR2 ANQGSEA. There are 16 residues in the CDR3. V lost 0 bases to trimming and J lost 0 bases; unmatched junction nucleotides: 3.

This clonotype was recorded many times. The chain combines TRBV2 with TRBJ1-5, with D unclear. CDR1 and CDR2 (germline): SNHLY, FYNNEI. This CDR3 has 12 amino acids. In DNA, the CDR3 is TGTGCTAGCGGGGAGGGCAATCAGCCCCAGCATTTT. Its protein product is CASGEGNQPQHF.

In its sample, this clonotype was seen many times. The rearrangement links TRBV5-4 to TRBJ2-1; maybe TRBD1 (6 bases). V shed 2 bases and J shed 6 bases, with 12 bases lying between them. The CDR3 is 14 amino acids. Germline V gene data show CDR1 as SGHNT and CDR2 as YYREEE (reference sequence). The CDR3 is CASSFPGEPNEQFF. The CDR3 DNA sequence: TGTGCCAGCAGCTTTCCAGGGGAACCCAATGAGCAGTTCTTC.

By sample share, this clonotype is medium-sized. This chain links TRBV4-1 with TRBJ2-7; 9 nucleotides match TRBD1. This CDR3 has 14 amino acids. In germline, CDR1 is MGHRA, CDR2 YSYEKL. V was pared by 4 bases and J by 2 bases, with 3 bases of the junction left unmatched. The CDR3 reads CASSLDRGAYEQYV. The CDR3 nucleotides are TGCGCCAGCAGCCTGGACAGGGGCGCCTACGAGCAGTACGTC.

This clonotype turned up a few times. V gene TRBV25-1 combines with J gene TRBJ2-7; D unclear. This CDR3 region has 11 residues. Germline lookup yields CDR1 MGHDK and CDR2 SYGVNS. Trimming stripped 6 bases from V and 4 bases from J, with 7 bases between. The CDR3 coding sequence is TGTGCCAGCAGGGATAGGTACGAGCAGTACTTC. Translating it yields CASRDRYEQYF.

The V and J genes are TRBV14 and TRBJ1-2, with 7 nucleotides matching TRBD1. Germline-derived CDR1 and CDR2 are SGHDN and FVKESK. Trimming at V came to 4 bases and at J to 4 bases, leaving 6 bases not matched to a gene. The CDR3 has 14 amino acids. CDR3 protein: CASSPVTGAYGYTF. DNA for the CDR3: TGTGCCAGCAGCCCCGTAACAGGGGCCTATGGCTACACCTTC.

This clonotype was observed many times. The chain couples TRBV5-1 to TRBJ2-5; D is unclear. The CDR3 has 13 residues. The V gene's germline CDR1 is SGHRS and CDR2 YFSETQ. V lost 6 bases to trimming and J lost 2 bases, with 11 bases between them. This chain's CDR3 is CASTPLIQETQYF. The CDR3 DNA reads TGCGCCAGCACCCCGCTTATACAAGAGACCCAGTACTTC.

This clonotype was picked up many times. The chain uses TRBV10-2 and TRBJ2-1, with 10 bases aligning to TRBD1. Germline V gene lookup returns CDR1 WSHSY and CDR2 SAAADI. V was pared by 10 bases and J by 9 bases, with 15 bases of the junction left unmatched. This CDR3 region has 15 residues. The CDR3 DNA sequence: TGCGCCACCTCCGCCGGGACAGGGGTGTCAAGTGAGCAGTTCTTC. Translating gives CATSAGTGVSSEQFF.

This clonotype was detected only a few times. J is TRBJ1-1 and V is TRBV20-1; 12 bases map to TRBD1. CDR3 size: 14 residues. Germline CDR1 reads DFQATT; CDR2 reads SNEGSKA (reference sequence). As DNA, the CDR3 is TGCGCTCCGGGACAGGGGGCGCGGGGCACTGAAGCTTTCTTT. It yields the protein CAPGQGARGTEAFF.

A few counts support this clonotype. The rearrangement joins TRBV20-1 to TRBJ2-1, with a possible D match to TRBD2 (6 bases). The CDR3 extends over 13 amino acids. V shed 5 bases and J shed 10 bases, with 18 bases lying between them. Germline values: CDR1 DFQATT, CDR2 SNEGSKA (reference sequence). The chain's CDR3 is CSAPKSRGGEQFF. DNA for the CDR3: TGCAGTGCTCCTAAGAGCAGAGGAGGGGAGCAGTTCTTC.

This clonotype was seen many times. The V and J genes are TRBV11-2 and TRBJ2-1; 9 nucleotides line up with TRBD2. CDR3 length: 14 residues. The V segment lost 2 bases and the J segment 10 bases; nucleotides outside the gene matches: 6. The germline CDR1 and CDR2 sequences are SGHAT and FQNNGV. Here the CDR3 reads CASSLYASGEEQFF. The CDR3 nucleotides read TGTGCCAGCAGCTTATATGCTAGCGGGGAGGAGCAGTTCTTC.